The next 22 T cell receptor beta chains were all read from a single sample in a study of regulatory T cells in long-lasting Graves disease. Sample time point: newly diagnosed GD, antithyroid drugs for less than 3 months. Construction of the TCR library relied on RNA isolated from PBMCs. For TCR beta, libraries came from iRepertoire HTBI primers and Arm-PCR of CDR3 regions. TCRdb fed the multiplex PCR reads into MiXCR, producing one record per CDR3 protein. Of approximately 300,000 distinct CDR3 sequences listed, approximately 20% are singletons. The sample consisted of peripheral blood mononuclear cells (PBMCs), taken at new diagnosis, from a patient treated with antithyroid drugs. Source of these receptors: a female donor with Graves disease.

Notes on this clonotype: A far larger clone is just one base off, so this is likely a read error. The rearrangement joins TRBV6-9 to TRBJ2-7, with TRBD2 as a possible D gene (5 bases). CDR1 and CDR2 (germline): MNHGY, SVAAGI. This CDR3 has 15 residues. CDR3 sequence reads: CVSSSWRAPVYEQYF. CDR3 DNA sequence: TGTGTCAGCAGTTCGTGGCGGGCCCCGGTCTACGAGCAGTACTTC.

There are many counts of this clonotype. The V call is TRBV5-1, the J call TRBJ2-1; D is possibly TRBD1 (5 bases). CDR3 length: 14 amino acids. Germline CDR1 is SGHRS and CDR2 is YFSETQ. Trimming left V 0 bases short and J 9 bases short, with 13 bases between. The CDR3 bases are TGCGCCAGCAGCTTGGTAGGGGCTTTAGGTGAGCAGTTCTTC. Translation gives CASSLVGALGEQFF.

This clonotype was found many times. V and J are TRBV6-1 and TRBJ2-7; D may match TRBD1 or TRBD2 (6 bases each). Between the trimmed V and J ends, which lost 6 bases and 7 bases, there was a span of 22 bases. Per the germline V gene, CDR1 is MNHNS and CDR2 is SASEGT. This CDR3 comprises 15 residues. The DNA of the CDR3 is TGTGCCAGCAGCTTCGCGACAGGCGGGATGGGAGAGCAGTACTTC. This codes for CASSFATGGMGEQYF.

This clonotype appeared many times. The V gene is TRBV9, the J gene TRBJ2-6; TRBD2 is a possible D gene (5 bases). Trimming shortened V by 2 bases and J by 0 bases, and 15 bases separated the two germline ends. CDR3 length: 18 residues. Germline CDR1 reads SGDLS; CDR2 reads YYNGEE. The CDR3 DNA reads as TGTGCCAGCAGCGTCCATGGGAGCCGGATCTCTGGGGCCAACGTCCTGACTTTC. This sequence encodes CASSVHGSRISGANVLTF.

This clonotype has ten or more counts. Written as DNA, the CDR3 is TGTGCCAGCAACGTAGCAGACGCCCTGAACACTGAAGCTTTCTTT. Its translation: CASNVADALNTEAFF. This sequence joins TRBV6-1 and TRBJ1-1; unclear D gene. The CDR3 covers 15 residues. The germline V gene has CDR1 MNHNS and CDR2 SASEGT. V lost 7 bases, J lost 0 bases, and 15 bases lay in between.

The table lists this clonotype with many counts. The CDR3 reads CASRSEGAGEQFF. CDR3 nucleotide sequence: TGTGCCAGCAGGTCGGAGGGGGCGGGTGAGCAGTTCTTC. The V call is TRBV3-1, the J call TRBJ2-1; D may be TRBD1 (7 bases). The CDR3 is 13 residues long. The V gene lost 6 bases and the J gene lost 9 bases, with 15 bases spanning the gap. Germline lookup yields CDR1 LGHDT and CDR2 YNNKEL (reference sequence).

This clonotype showed up many times. This rearrangement joins TRBV20-1 to TRBJ2-3; TRBD2 matches at 10 bases. CDR1 and CDR2 from the germline V gene are DFQATT and SNEGSKA (reference sequence). This CDR3 is 14 amino acids long. V lost 5 bases and J lost 4; bases outside the gene matches: 6. CDR3 sequence: CSASSGSWADTQYF. The CDR3 DNA sequence: TGCAGTGCTTCTAGCGGGAGTTGGGCAGATACGCAGTATTTT.

This clonotype was observed many times. This chain links TRBV9 with TRBJ1-1; TRBD1 is a possible D gene (6 bases). Germline CDR1 and CDR2: SGDLS and YYNGEE. This CDR3 has 15 amino acids. The germline V and J ends were trimmed by 4 bases and 5 bases, with 18 bases remaining between them. CDR3 protein: CASSPGGGQKTEAFF. The CDR3 bases are TGTGCCAGCAGCCCTGGGGGGGGCCAGAAGACTGAAGCTTTCTTT. The full variable domain, with the rest looked up from reference TRBV9 and TRBJ1-1, is DSGVTQTPKHLITATGQRVTLRCSPRSGDLSVYWYQQSLDQGLQFLIQYYNGEERAKGNILERFSAQQFPDLHSELNLSSLELGDSALYFCASSPGGGQKTEAFFGQGTRLTVV.

This chain connects TRBV6-2 or TRBV6-3 to TRBJ1-2; 7 bases map to TRBD1. Germline CDR1 reads MNHEY; CDR2 reads SVGEGT. Losses at the gene ends were 4 bases for V and 7 bases for J; bases not matched to a gene: 3. The CDR3 is 12 amino acids. The CDR3 loop is CASSLYRGGYTF. Here the CDR3 DNA reads TGTGCCAGCAGTTTATACAGGGGTGGCTACACCTTC.

This clonotype appeared many times. The rearrangement joins TRBV6-5 to TRBJ1-2, with D unresolved. The ends were cut back, 0 bases at V and 8 bases at J, with 4 bases in the middle. Germline values: CDR1 MNHEY, CDR2 SVGAGI. CDR3 length: 11 amino acids. Here the CDR3 DNA reads TGTGCCAGCAGTTACTCAGAGGGCTACACCTTC. Translated: CASSYSEGYTF.

This clonotype came up many times. The chain links TRBV12-3 or TRBV12-4 to TRBJ1-2, with D possibly being TRBD1 (6 bases). The CDR3 length is 14 residues. V was trimmed by 10 bases and J by 4 bases, leaving 19 bases between them. The CDR3 is CATQRGARGYGYTF. In DNA, the CDR3 is TGTGCCACGCAAAGGGGGGCGCGAGGCTATGGCTACACCTTC.

V gene TRBV2 combines with J gene TRBJ2-5; a possible D gene is TRBD2 (7 bases). The CDR3 consists of 14 residues. From germline, CDR1 is SNHLY and CDR2 FYNNEI. V dropped 3 bases and J dropped 5 bases, with 13 bases sitting between them. CDR3 sequence: CASSDWGGAETQYF. CDR3 in DNA: TGTGCCAGCAGTGATTGGGGGGGCGCCGAGACCCAGTACTTC. The full variable domain, in which reference TRBV2 and TRBJ2-5 provide the parts outside the CDR3, is EPEVTQTPSHQVTQMGQEVILRCVPISNHLYFYWYRQILGQKVEFLVSFYNNEISEKSEIFDDQFSVERPDGSNFTLKIRSTKLEDSAMYFCASSDWGGAETQYFGPGTRLLVL.

V and J are TRBV9 and TRBJ2-1; D ambiguous. The CDR3 has 17 residues. CDR1 is SGDLS, CDR2 YYNGEE, per germline. V dropped 3 bases and J dropped 2 bases, with 18 bases sitting between them. CDR3: CASSANPGRSPYNEQFF. CDR3 DNA sequence: TGTGCCAGCAGCGCCAATCCCGGACGGAGCCCCTACAATGAGCAGTTCTTC.

This clonotype was recorded many times. The chain joins TRBV27 to TRBJ1-4; tentatively, D is TRBD1 (5 bases). CDR3 length: 16 amino acids. In germline, CDR1 is MNHEY, CDR2 SMNVEV (reference sequence). V was trimmed by 2 bases and J by 5 bases, leaving 15 bases between them. The CDR3 here is CASSLRPPGRNEKLFF. The CDR3 DNA is TGTGCCAGCAGTTTAAGGCCCCCGGGACGGAATGAAAAACTGTTTTTT.

This rearrangement joins TRBV29-1 to TRBJ1-4; no clear D. CDR3 length: 13 amino acids. Germline-derived CDR1 and CDR2 are SQVTM and ANQGSEA. The V and J ends lost 0 bases and 3 bases respectively, with 5 bases between them. CDR3 sequence reads: CSVEDGSNEKLFF. The CDR3 nucleotides are TGCAGCGTTGAAGATGGCTCTAATGAAAAACTGTTTTTT.

This clonotype has only a few counts. This chain links TRBV19 with TRBJ2-3, with D possibly matching TRBD1 (6 bases). The V gene's germline CDR1 is LNHDA and CDR2 SQIVND (reference sequence). The germline V and J ends were trimmed by 6 bases and 1 base, with 11 bases remaining between them. CDR3 length equals 14 residues. The CDR3, as DNA: TGTGCCAGTAGCCAGAGGACAGGCACAGATACGCAGTATTTT. This translates into CASSQRTGTDTQYF.

This clonotype was observed many times. The V call is TRBV30, the J call TRBJ1-1, with no clear D. The CDR3 spans 11 residues. V was clipped by 2 bases and J by 4 bases, with 5 bases between them. Germline CDR1 and CDR2: GTSNPN and SVGIG (reference sequence). The CDR3 here is CAWSTVTEAFF. The CDR3 DNA reads as TGTGCCTGGAGTACGGTCACTGAAGCTTTCTTT.

In this sample, this clonotype turned up a few times. This sequence joins TRBV5-1 and TRBJ1-4; D call uncertain. The length of the CDR3 is 14 residues. Germline CDR1 and CDR2: SGHRS and YFSETQ. The V and J ends lost 7 bases and 0 bases respectively, with 10 bases between them. The CDR3 DNA follows: TGCGCCAGCGCCCCGGAGGCAACTAATGAAAAACTGTTTTTT. Translation: CASAPEATNEKLFF.

This clonotype has ten or more counts. This sequence joins TRBV19 and TRBJ1-5; D is ambiguous. V lost 3 bases and J lost 11, with 14 bases in between. The CDR3 spans 13 residues. Germline V CDR1 and CDR2: LNHDA, SQIVND (reference sequence). CDR3 DNA: TGTGCCAGTAGTATGGTCCCCCCTGTGGCCCAGCATTTT. This gives the protein CASSMVPPVAQHF.

V gene TRBV20-1 combines with J gene TRBJ2-7; possibly TRBD1 for D (6 bases). Germline CDR1 DFQATT, CDR2 SNEGSKA (reference sequence). Deletions cut 6 bases from V and 5 bases from J, with 17 bases between. This CDR3 has 13 residues. The CDR3 region has the DNA TGCAGTGCCCTCCGGACAGAAATCCACGAGCAGTACTTC. The encoded protein is CSALRTEIHEQYF.

This clonotype showed up many times. The chain couples TRBV28 to TRBJ1-1; tentatively, D is TRBD1 (5 bases). The CDR3 length is 12 residues. The germline V gene encodes CDR1 MDHEN and CDR2 SYDVKM. Trimming pared 4 bases from V and 6 bases from J, leaving 9 bases between. The CDR3 sequence is CASSSGTAEAFF. For the CDR3, the DNA is TGTGCCAGCAGTTCGGGGACGGCTGAAGCTTTCTTT.

The sample holds many counts of this clonotype. This sequence joins TRBV7-2 and TRBJ2-1, with 14 positions matching TRBD2. V dropped 5 bases and J dropped 9; count of bases not matched to a gene: 12. The CDR3 extends over 17 amino acids. The germline V gene has CDR1 SGHTA and CDR2 FQGNSA. The CDR3 nucleotides are TGTGCCAGCAGCCAAGGACTAGCGGGAGGCCTTAGCGGTGAGCAGTTCTTC. Protein product: CASSQGLAGGLSGEQFF.